This TCR beta chain was recovered during a study of CD8 T cells in Susac syndrome. Findings and limits, study-wide: The number of individuals included in the study's TCR sequencing and HLA analysis was acknowledged as relatively small.

CD8+ and CD4+ T cells circulating in blood were sequenced for TCR beta. Relapsing-remitting disease, either stable or active, was present in the multiple sclerosis controls, who were treatment-naive patients. Of note for this clonotype: What it binds is unknown.

Random hexamers served to reverse transcribe about 0.45 to 1 ug RNA. Across 54 Vbeta and 13 Jbeta, immunoSEQ multiplex PCR amplified TCR beta CDR3. TCRdb reprocessed the immunoSEQ multiplex PCR reads with MiXCR, giving one entry per CDR3 protein. Of a few hundred thousand distinct CDR3 sequences detected, 95% appear once; the ten largest clones hold around 0.076%. The CDR3 runs to 16 residues. CDR1 is LNHNV and CDR2 is YYDKDF in the germline V gene (reference sequence). V shed 3 bases and J 6 bases; nucleotides not matched to a gene: 7. The sequence was collected from a human donor with multiple sclerosis. This chain links TRBV15 with TRBJ1-6; 8 bases map to TRBD1. Sequencing input: CD4+ T cells from PBMCs. As DNA, the CDR3 is TGTGCCACCAGCAGGGCGCCAGGGGGCTCTAATTCACCCCTCCACTTT. Protein product: CATSRAPGGSNSPLHF.